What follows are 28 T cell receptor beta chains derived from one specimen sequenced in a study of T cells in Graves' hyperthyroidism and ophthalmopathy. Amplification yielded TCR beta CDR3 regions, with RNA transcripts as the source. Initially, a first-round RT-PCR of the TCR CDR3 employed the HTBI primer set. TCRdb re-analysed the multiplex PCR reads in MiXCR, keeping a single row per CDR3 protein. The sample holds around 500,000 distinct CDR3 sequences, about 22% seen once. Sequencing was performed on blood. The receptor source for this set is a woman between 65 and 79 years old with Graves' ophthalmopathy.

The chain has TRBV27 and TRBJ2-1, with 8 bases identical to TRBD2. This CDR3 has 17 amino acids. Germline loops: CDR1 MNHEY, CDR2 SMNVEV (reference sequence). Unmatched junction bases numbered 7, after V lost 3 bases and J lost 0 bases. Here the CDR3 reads CASSFQVSGASYNEQFF. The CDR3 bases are TGTGCCAGCAGTTTCCAGGTTAGCGGGGCCTCCTACAATGAGCAGTTCTTC.

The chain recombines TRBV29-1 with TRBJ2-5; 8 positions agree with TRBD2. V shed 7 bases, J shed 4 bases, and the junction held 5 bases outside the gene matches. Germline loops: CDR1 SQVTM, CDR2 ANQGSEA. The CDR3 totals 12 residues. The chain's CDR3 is CSGGRNGETQYF. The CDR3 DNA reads TGCAGCGGCGGGAGGAATGGAGAGACCCAGTACTTC.

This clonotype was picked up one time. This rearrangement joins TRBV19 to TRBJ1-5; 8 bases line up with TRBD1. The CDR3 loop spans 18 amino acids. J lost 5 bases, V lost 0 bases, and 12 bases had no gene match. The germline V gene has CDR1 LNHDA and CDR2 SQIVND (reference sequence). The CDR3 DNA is TGTGCCAGTAGTATAGATAAAGGAGACCGGACAGGGTATCAGCCCCAGCATTTT. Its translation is CASSIDKGDRTGYQPQHF.

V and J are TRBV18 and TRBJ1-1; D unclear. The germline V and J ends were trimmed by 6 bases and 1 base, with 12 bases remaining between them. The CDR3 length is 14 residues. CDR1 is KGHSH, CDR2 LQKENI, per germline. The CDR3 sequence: CASSSQAGNTEAFF. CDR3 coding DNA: TGTGCCAGCTCCTCCCAGGCGGGGAACACTGAAGCTTTCTTT.

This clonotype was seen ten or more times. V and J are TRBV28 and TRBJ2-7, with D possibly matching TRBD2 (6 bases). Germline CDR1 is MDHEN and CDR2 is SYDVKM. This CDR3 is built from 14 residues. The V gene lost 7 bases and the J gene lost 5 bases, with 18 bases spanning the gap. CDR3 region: CASIDLISSDEQYF. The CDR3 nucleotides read TGTGCCAGCATTGATTTGATTTCTAGCGACGAGCAGTACTTC.

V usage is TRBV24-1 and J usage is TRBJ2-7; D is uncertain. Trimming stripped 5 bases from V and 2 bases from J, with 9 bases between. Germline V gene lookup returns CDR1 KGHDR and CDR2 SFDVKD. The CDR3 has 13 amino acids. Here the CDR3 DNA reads TGTGCCACCAGTGCCAGTGAAACCTACGAGCAGTACTTC. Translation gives CATSASETYEQYF.

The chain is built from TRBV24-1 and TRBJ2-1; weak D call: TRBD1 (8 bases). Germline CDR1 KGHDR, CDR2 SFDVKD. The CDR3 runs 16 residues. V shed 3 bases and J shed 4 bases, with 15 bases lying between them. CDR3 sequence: CATSDNRGGKYNEQFF. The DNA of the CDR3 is TGTGCCACCAGTGATAACAGGGGGGGGAAGTACAATGAGCAGTTCTTC.

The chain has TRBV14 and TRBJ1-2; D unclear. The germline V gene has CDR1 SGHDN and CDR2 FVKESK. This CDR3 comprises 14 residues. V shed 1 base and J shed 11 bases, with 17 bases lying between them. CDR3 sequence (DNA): TGTGCCAGCAGCCAAGGAGGAGCTCGGAGTGGTTACACCTTC. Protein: CASSQGGARSGYTF.

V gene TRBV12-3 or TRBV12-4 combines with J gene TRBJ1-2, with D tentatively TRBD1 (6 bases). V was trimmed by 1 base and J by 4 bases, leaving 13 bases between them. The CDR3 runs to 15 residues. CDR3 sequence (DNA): TGTGCCAGCAGTTTAGTGGGGTTGGGGGCCTATGGCTACACCTTC. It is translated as CASSLVGLGAYGYTF.

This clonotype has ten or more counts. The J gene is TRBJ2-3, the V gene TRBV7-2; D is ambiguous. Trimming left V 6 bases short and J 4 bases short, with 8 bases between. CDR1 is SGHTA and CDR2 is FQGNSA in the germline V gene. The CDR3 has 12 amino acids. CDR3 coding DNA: TGTGCCAGCAGTATCTCATCAGATACGCAGTATTTT. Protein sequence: CASSISSDTQYF.

The CDR3 spells CASSYDGVREKLFF. CDR3 nucleotide sequence: TGTGCCAGCAGTTACGACGGGGTTCGTGAAAAACTGTTTTTT. The J gene is TRBJ1-4, the V gene TRBV6-2 or TRBV6-3; D is unresolved. The CDR3 loop spans 14 amino acids. The germline V gene has CDR1 MNHEY and CDR2 SVGEGT. V lost 2 bases and J 7 bases, leaving 11 bases between the germline ends.

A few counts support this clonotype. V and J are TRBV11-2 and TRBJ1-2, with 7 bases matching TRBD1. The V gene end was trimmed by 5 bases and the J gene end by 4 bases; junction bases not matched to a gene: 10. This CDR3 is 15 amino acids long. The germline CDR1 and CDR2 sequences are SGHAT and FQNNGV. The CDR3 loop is CASSITQGVGYGYTF. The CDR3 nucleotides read TGTGCCAGCAGCATAACTCAGGGGGTTGGCTATGGCTACACCTTC.

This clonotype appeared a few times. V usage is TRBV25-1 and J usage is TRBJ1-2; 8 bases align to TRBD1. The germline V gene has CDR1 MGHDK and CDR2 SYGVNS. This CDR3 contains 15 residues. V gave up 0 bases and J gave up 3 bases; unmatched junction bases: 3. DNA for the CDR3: TGTGCCAGCAGTGAATATTCAGGGGGCGACTATGGCTACACCTTC. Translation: CASSEYSGGDYGYTF.

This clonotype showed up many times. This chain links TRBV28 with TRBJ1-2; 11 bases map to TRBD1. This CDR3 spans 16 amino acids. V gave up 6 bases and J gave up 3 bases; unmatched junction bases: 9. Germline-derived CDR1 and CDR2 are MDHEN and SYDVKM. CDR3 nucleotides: TGTGCCAGCAGCTCGGACAGGGGGCGTACCGACTATGGCTACACCTTC. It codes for CASSSDRGRTDYGYTF.

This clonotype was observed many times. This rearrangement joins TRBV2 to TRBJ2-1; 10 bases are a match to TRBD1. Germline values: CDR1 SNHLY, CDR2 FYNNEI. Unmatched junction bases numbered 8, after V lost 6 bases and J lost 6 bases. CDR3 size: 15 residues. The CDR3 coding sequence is TGTGCCAGCAGCCTGGACAGGGGGGGAGGCAATGAGCAGTTCTTC. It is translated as CASSLDRGGGNEQFF. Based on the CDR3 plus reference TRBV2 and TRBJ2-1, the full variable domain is EPEVTQTPSHQVTQMGQEVILRCVPISNHLYFYWYRQILGQKVEFLVSFYNNEISEKSEIFDDQFSVERPDGSNFTLKIRSTKLEDSAMYFCASSLDRGGGNEQFFGPGTRLTVL.

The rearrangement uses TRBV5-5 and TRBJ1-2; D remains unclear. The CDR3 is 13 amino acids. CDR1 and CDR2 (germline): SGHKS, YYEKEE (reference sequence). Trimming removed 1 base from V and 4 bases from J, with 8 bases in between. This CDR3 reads CASSLSQSYGYTF. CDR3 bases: TGTGCCAGCAGCTTGTCACAGTCCTATGGCTACACCTTC.

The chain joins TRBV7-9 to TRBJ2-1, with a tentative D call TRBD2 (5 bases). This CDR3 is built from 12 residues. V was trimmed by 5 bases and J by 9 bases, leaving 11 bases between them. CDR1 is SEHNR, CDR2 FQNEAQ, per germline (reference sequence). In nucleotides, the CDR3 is TGTGCCAGCAGCCACCTCGCGGGTGAGCAGTTCTTC. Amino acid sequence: CASSHLAGEQFF.

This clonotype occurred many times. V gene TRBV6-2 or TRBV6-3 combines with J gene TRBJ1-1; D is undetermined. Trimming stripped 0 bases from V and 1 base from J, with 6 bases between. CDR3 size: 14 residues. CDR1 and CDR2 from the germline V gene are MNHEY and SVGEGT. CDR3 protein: CASSYSTPNTEAFF. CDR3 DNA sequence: TGTGCCAGCAGTTACTCTACCCCGAACACTGAAGCTTTCTTT.

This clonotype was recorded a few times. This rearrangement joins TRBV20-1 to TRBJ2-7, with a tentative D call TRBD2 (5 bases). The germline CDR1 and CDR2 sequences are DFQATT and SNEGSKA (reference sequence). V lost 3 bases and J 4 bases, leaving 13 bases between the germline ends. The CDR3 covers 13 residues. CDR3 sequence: CSASGGFHYEQYF. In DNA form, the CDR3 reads TGCAGTGCTAGCGGCGGGTTCCATTACGAGCAGTACTTC.

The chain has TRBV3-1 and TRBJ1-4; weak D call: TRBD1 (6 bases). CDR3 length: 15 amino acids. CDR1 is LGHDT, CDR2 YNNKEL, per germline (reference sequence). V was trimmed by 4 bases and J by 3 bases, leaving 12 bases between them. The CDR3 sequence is CASSPTGTPNEKLFF. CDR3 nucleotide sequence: TGTGCCAGCAGCCCAACCGGGACACCTAATGAAAAACTGTTTTTT.

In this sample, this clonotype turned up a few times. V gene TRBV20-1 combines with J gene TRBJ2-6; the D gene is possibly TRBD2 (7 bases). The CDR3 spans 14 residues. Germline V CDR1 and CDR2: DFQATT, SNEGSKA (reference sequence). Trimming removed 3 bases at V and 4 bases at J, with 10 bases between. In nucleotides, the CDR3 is TGCAGTGCTAGGGCGGGGGCCGGGGCCAACGTCCTGACTTTC. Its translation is CSARAGAGANVLTF.

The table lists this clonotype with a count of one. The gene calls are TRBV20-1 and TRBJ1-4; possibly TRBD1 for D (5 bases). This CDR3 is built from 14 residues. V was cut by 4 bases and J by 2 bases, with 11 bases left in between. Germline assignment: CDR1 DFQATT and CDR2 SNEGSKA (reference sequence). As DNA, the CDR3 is TGCAGTGCTATTGGGGGGAGCACTAATGAAAAACTGTTTTTT. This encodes CSAIGGSTNEKLFF.

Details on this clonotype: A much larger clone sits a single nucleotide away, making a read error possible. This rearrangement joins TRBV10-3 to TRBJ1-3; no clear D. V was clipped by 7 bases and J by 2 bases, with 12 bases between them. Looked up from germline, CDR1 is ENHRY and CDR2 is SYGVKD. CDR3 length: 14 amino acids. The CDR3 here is CAIMAGGTGNTIYF. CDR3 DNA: TGTGCCATCATGGCCGGAGGGACTGGAAACACCATATATTTT.

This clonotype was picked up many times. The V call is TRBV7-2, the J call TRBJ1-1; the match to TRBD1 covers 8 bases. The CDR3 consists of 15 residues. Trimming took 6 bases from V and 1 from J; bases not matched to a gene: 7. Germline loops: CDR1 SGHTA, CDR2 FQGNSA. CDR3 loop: CASRAQGAANTEAFF. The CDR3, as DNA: TGTGCCAGCAGAGCCCAGGGGGCGGCGAACACTGAAGCTTTCTTT. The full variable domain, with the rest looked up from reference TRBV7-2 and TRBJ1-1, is GAGVSQSPSNKVTEKGKDVELRCDPISGHTALYWYRQSLGQGLEFLIYFQGNSAPDKSGLPSDRFSAERTGGSVSTLTIQRTQQEDSAVYLCASRAQGAANTEAFFGQGTRLTVV.

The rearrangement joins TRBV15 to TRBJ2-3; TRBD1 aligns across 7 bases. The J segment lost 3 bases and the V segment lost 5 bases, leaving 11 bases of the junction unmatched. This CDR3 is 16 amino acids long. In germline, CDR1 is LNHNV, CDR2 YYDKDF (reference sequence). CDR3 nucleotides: TGTGCCACCAGCGGACGAACAGGGGTTTGGACAGATACGCAGTATTTT. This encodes CATSGRTGVWTDTQYF.

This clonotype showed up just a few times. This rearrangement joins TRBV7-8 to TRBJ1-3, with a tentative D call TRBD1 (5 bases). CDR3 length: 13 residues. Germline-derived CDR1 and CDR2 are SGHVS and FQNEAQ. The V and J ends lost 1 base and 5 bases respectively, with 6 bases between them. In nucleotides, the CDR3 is TGTGCCAGCAGCTTAGGGGGGAGAAACACCATATATTTT. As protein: CASSLGGRNTIYF.

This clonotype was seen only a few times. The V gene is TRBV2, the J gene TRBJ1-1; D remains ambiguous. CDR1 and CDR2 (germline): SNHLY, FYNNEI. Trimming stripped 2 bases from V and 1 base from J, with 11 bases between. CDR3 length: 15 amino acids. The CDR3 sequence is CASSESWPKNTEAFF. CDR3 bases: TGTGCCAGCAGTGAAAGTTGGCCTAAGAACACTGAAGCTTTCTTT.

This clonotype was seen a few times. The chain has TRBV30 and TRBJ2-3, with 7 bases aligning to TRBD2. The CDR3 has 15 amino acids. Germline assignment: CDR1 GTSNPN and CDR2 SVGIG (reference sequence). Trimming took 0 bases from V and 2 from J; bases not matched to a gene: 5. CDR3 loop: CAWSVSSGYTDTQYF. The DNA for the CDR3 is TGTGCCTGGAGTGTATCTAGCGGCTACACAGATACGCAGTATTTT.